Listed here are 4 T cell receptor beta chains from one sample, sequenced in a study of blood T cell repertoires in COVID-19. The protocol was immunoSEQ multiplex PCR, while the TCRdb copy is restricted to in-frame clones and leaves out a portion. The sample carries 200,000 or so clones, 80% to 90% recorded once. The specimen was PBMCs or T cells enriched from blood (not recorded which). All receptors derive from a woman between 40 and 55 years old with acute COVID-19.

This CDR3 is CASSSPGDYGYTF. The DNA for the CDR3 is TGTGCCAGCAGCTCTCCCGGGGACTATGGCTACACCTTC. The chain couples TRBV7-9 to TRBJ1-2; D remains ambiguous. Germline lookup yields CDR1 SEHNR and CDR2 FQNEAQ (reference sequence). This CDR3 comprises 13 residues. The ends were cut back, 4 bases at V and 3 bases at J, with 9 bases in the middle.

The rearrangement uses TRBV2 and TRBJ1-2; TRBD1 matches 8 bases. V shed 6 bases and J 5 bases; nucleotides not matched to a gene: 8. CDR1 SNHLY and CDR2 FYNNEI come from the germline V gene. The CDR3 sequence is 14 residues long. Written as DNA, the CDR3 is TGTGCCAGCAGAGGACAGGGAGGGAATTATGGCTACACCTTC. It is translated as CASRGQGGNYGYTF. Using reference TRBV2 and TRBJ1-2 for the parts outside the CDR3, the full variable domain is EPEVTQTPSHQVTQMGQEVILRCVPISNHLYFYWYRQILGQKVEFLVSFYNNEISEKSEIFDDQFSVERPDGSNFTLKIRSTKLEDSAMYFCASRGQGGNYGYTFGSGTRLTVV.

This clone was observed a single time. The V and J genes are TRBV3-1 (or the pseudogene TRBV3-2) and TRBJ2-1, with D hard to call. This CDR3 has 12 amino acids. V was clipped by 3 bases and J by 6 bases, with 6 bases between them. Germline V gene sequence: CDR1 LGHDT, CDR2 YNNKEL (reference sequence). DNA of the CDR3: TGTGCCAGCAGCCATCCGTCCAATGAGCAGTTCTTC. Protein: CASSHPSNEQFF.

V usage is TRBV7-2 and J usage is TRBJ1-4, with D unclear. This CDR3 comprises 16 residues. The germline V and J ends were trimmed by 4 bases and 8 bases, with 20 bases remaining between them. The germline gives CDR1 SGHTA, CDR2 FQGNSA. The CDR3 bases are TGTGCCAGCAGCTCCCCGCGAGAGTTCTCGGGAGAAAAACTGTTTTTT. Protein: CASSSPREFSGEKLFF.